Following are 20 T cell receptor beta chains from one sample sequenced in a study of T cells after yellow fever vaccination. TCRdb ran MiXCR on the 5' RACE reads and lists one entry per CDR3 protein. The sample records 450,000 to 550,000 distinct CDR3 sequences, less than 25% being singletons. The sequencing here drew on PBMCs, taken 21 days after the first yellow fever vaccination. These receptor sequences come from a man aged 18 to 30 who received the YFV17D yellow fever vaccine.

This clonotype has more than one count but fewer than ten. As DNA, the CDR3 is TGTGCCAGCAGCCAAGGGGGACAGAAGCACGAGCAGTACGTC. Amino acid sequence: CASSQGGQKHEQYV. The J gene is TRBJ2-7, the V gene TRBV4-2, with TRBD1 matching over 7 bases. Trimming at V came to 1 base and at J to 5 bases, leaving 5 bases not matched to a gene. Per the germline V gene, CDR1 is LGHNA and CDR2 is YNFKEQ. The CDR3 contains 14 residues.

Many counts were recorded for this clonotype. The rearrangement links TRBV5-1 to TRBJ2-5, with TRBD1 identical over 9 bases. This CDR3 contains 14 residues. CDR1 is SGHRS and CDR2 is YFSETQ in the germline V gene. V dropped 4 bases and J dropped 2; count of bases not matched to a gene: 3. CDR3 nucleotides: TGCGCCAGCAGCCAAGGACAGGGGCAAGAGACCCAGTACTTC. Translated: CASSQGQGQETQYF.

This clonotype has a count of ten or more. The V call is TRBV5-1, the J call TRBJ2-3; 9 bases agree with TRBD2. The CDR3 spans 16 residues. The junction had 3 bases not matched to a gene; V was cut back by 0 bases and J by 1 base. The germline V gene has CDR1 SGHRS and CDR2 YFSETQ. The CDR3 DNA sequence: TGCGCCAGCAGCTTGGAAGTAGCGGGGGGCACAGATACGCAGTATTTT. This sequence encodes CASSLEVAGGTDTQYF.

Points on this clonotype: This sequence may be a read error, since a much larger clone differs from it by one base. The V and J genes are TRBV6-6 and TRBJ2-1; possible D gene TRBD1, 5 bases. This CDR3 is built from 12 residues. Germline loops: CDR1 MNHNY, CDR2 SVGAGI (reference sequence). The V end was cut by 4 bases, the J end by 13 bases, with 14 bases between. DNA of the CDR3: TGTGCCAGCAGTTCTTTAGGGGTTGACCAGTTCTTC. It yields the protein CASSSLGVDQFF.

This chain joins TRBV15 and TRBJ2-3, with D unresolved. CDR1 is LNHNV and CDR2 is YYDKDF in the germline V gene (reference sequence). The length of the CDR3 is 14 residues. V lost 2 bases and J lost 6, with 12 bases in between. The CDR3 nucleotides read TGTGCCACCAGCAGAATAACCCCCGGGGATACGCAGTATTTT. Encoded protein: CATSRITPGDTQYF. Together with reference TRBV15 and TRBJ2-3, the CDR3 gives the full variable domain: DAMVIQNPRYQVTQFGKPVTLSCSQTLNHNVMYWYQQKSSQAPKLLFHYYDKDFNNEADTPDNFQSRRPNTSFCFLDIRSPGLGDTAMYLCATSRITPGDTQYFGPGTRLTVL.

The rearrangement uses TRBV5-1 and TRBJ1-1; possibly TRBD1 for D (5 bases). The CDR3 has 15 residues. V was trimmed by 2 bases and J by 4 bases, leaving 15 bases between them. Germline lookup yields CDR1 SGHRS and CDR2 YFSETQ. This CDR3 is CASSFTGDLGTEAFF. CDR3 coding DNA: TGCGCCAGCAGCTTTACAGGAGATCTAGGCACTGAAGCTTTCTTT.

This clonotype was picked up a small number of times. The rearrangement links TRBV6-5 to TRBJ2-2; TRBD1 is a possible D gene (6 bases). V lost 2 bases and J 2 bases, leaving 9 bases between the germline ends. Germline loops: CDR1 MNHEY, CDR2 SVGAGI. The CDR3 extends over 15 amino acids. For the CDR3, the DNA is TGTGCCAGCAGTTACGGACAGTTTAACACCGGGGAGCTGTTTTTT. It translates to CASSYGQFNTGELFF.

The J gene is TRBJ2-7, the V gene TRBV10-3, with TRBD1 identical over 9 bases. The V and J ends lost 2 bases and 9 bases, in that order; junction bases with no gene match: 11. The CDR3 contains 15 residues. CDR1 and CDR2 from the germline V gene are ENHRY and SYGVKD. The CDR3 nucleotides are TGTGCCATCAGTGAGGGAATGGACAGGGGAGTGGGGCAGTACTTC. Translating it yields CAISEGMDRGVGQYF.

This clonotype has just a few counts. The gene calls are TRBV3-1 and TRBJ2-7, with 8 bases fitting TRBD1. The CDR3 covers 16 residues. With V trimmed by 4 bases and J by 0 bases, 8 bases remained unmatched. Germline CDR1 is LGHDT and CDR2 is YNNKEL (reference sequence). CDR3 amino acids: CASSPFGTGGSYEQYF. The CDR3 DNA sequence: TGTGCCAGCAGCCCCTTCGGCACAGGGGGCTCCTACGAGCAGTACTTC.

This clonotype was seen ten or more times. V and J are TRBV4-1 and TRBJ2-7; D remains ambiguous. Germline CDR1 MGHRA, CDR2 YSYEKL. V dropped 1 base and J dropped 2 bases, with 3 bases sitting between them. CDR3 length: 12 residues. The CDR3 loop is CASSQGAYEQYF. CDR3 DNA: TGCGCCAGCAGCCAAGGCGCCTACGAGCAGTACTTC.

The chain links TRBV6-2 or TRBV6-3 to TRBJ2-1; unclear D gene. CDR3 length equals 11 residues. CDR1 is MNHEY, CDR2 SVGEGT, per germline. Between the trimmed V and J ends, which lost 7 bases and 9 bases, there was a span of 10 bases. CDR3 sequence reads: CASNGVAEQFF. In DNA, the CDR3 is TGTGCCAGCAATGGGGTAGCTGAGCAGTTCTTC.

This chain links TRBV12-3 or TRBV12-4 with TRBJ2-1; D possibly corresponds to TRBD2 (6 bases). This CDR3 contains 14 residues. V was pared by 6 bases and J by 8 bases, with 17 bases between. CDR3 in amino acids: CASSKTSFSHEQFF. The CDR3 region has the DNA TGTGCCAGCAGCAAGACTAGTTTCAGCCATGAGCAGTTCTTC.

The chain recombines TRBV4-3 with TRBJ1-2, with a weak D call TRBD1 (5 bases). CDR1 is LGHNA and CDR2 is YSLEER in the germline V gene. The CDR3 has 20 residues. V was clipped by 0 bases and J by 4 bases, with 27 bases between them. CDR3 in DNA: TGCGCCAGCAGCCAAGAAGGAGGACGGGTGTTGGGGCATGGGGCCTATGGCTACACCTTC. This encodes CASSQEGGRVLGHGAYGYTF.

In its sample, this clonotype was seen many times. The V gene is TRBV24-1, the J gene TRBJ2-1; 8 bases align to TRBD2. V was clipped by 5 bases and J by 2 bases; unmatched bases: 4. Germline V gene data show CDR1 as KGHDR and CDR2 as SFDVKD. CDR3 length: 15 amino acids. The CDR3 is CATSAAGGPYNEQFF. In DNA form, the CDR3 reads TGTGCCACCAGTGCCGCGGGGGGTCCCTACAATGAGCAGTTCTTC.

This clonotype was recorded a few times. This chain links TRBV7-3 with TRBJ2-1; D uncertain. Trimming shortened V by 3 bases and J by 2 bases, and 11 bases separated the two germline ends. Germline CDR1 SGHTA, CDR2 FQGTGA. CDR3 length: 15 residues. In DNA, the CDR3 is TGTGCCAGCAGCTTGGAAAGGGCCACCTACAATGAGCAGTTCTTC. Its translation: CASSLERATYNEQFF. The whole variable domain, filled in from reference TRBV7-3 and TRBJ2-1, reads GAGVSQTPSNKVTEKGKYVELRCDPISGHTALYWYRQSLGQGPEFLIYFQGTGAADDSGLPNDRFFAVRPEGSVSTLKIQRTERGDSAVYLCASSLERATYNEQFFGPGTRLTVL.

This chain links TRBV5-1 with TRBJ2-1; 7 bases match TRBD2. This CDR3 region has 15 residues. The germline V gene encodes CDR1 SGHRS and CDR2 YFSETQ. The V and J ends lost 5 bases and 3 bases, in that order; junction bases with no gene match: 8. The CDR3 spells CASSSSGVRYNEQFF. As DNA, the CDR3 is TGCGCCAGCAGTTCGAGCGGGGTTCGCTACAATGAGCAGTTCTTC.

This clonotype was observed a few times. The rearrangement links TRBV12-3 or TRBV12-4 to TRBJ1-2, with D tentatively TRBD1 (5 bases). V gave up 5 bases and J gave up 6 bases, with 13 bases separating them. The CDR3 length is 13 residues. CDR3 amino acids: CASSTGGSNGYTF. The CDR3 DNA reads as TGTGCCAGCAGTACCGGGGGATCGAATGGCTACACCTTC.

J is TRBJ2-3 and V is TRBV6-1; possibly TRBD2 for D (6 bases). Germline CDR1 reads MNHNS; CDR2 reads SASEGT. The CDR3 loop spans 14 amino acids. The V gene lost 5 bases and the J gene lost 6 bases, with 15 bases spanning the gap. The CDR3 bases are TGTGCCAGCAGTCCCCCCAGCGGGCCCGATACGCAGTATTTT. Residues: CASSPPSGPDTQYF.

The chain links TRBV29-1 to TRBJ2-3; tentatively, D is TRBD2 (5 bases). The length of the CDR3 is 12 residues. The V end was cut by 6 bases, the J end by 4 bases, with 11 bases between. The germline CDR1 and CDR2 sequences are SQVTM and ANQGSEA. The CDR3 coding sequence is TGCAGCGTGGTCGAGGAGGCAGATACGCAGTATTTT. It encodes CSVVEEADTQYF.

The rearrangement joins TRBV20-1 to TRBJ2-1; the match to TRBD1 covers 10 bases. V shed 3 bases, J shed 4 bases, and the junction held 12 bases outside the gene matches. The CDR3 sequence is 17 residues long. Germline CDR1 reads DFQATT; CDR2 reads SNEGSKA (reference sequence). The CDR3 DNA is TGCAGTGCTAGTCAAGTACGGTGGGACAGGGGTTACAATGAGCAGTTCTTC. It specifies CSASQVRWDRGYNEQFF.